These T cell receptor beta chains were read from a single sample in a study of blood T cell dynamics during melanoma immunotherapy. TCRdb's table, derived via immunoSEQ multiplex PCR, lists solely in-frame clones and lacks some. This sample has around 10,000 clones, with about 80% found just once. The sequences come from blood, collected from a patient treated with checkpoint blockade. The receptor set was obtained from a human donor with melanoma. Both conserved end residues are part of each CDR3. A D gene is named only where the DNA matches it firmly. The size entry is marked missing in some rows and otherwise reads once, few, many or a size class.

J: TRBJ1-2; V: TRBV6-1; size: .; D: TRBD1; CDR3: CASSQTGQGGGYTF; DNA: TGTGCCAGCAGCCAGACAGGGCAAGGGGGCGGCTACACCTTC
J: TRBJ1-6; V: TRBV28; size: .; D: TRBD1; CDR3: CASSVGQARYSNSPLHF; DNA: TGTGCCAGCAGTGTCGGACAGGCGCGTTATAGTAATTCACCCCTCCACTTT
J: TRBJ1-5; V: TRBV5-6; size: .; D: TRBD1; CDR3: CASSSGQGGQPQHF; DNA: TGTGCCAGCAGCTCGGGACAGGGGGGCCAGCCCCAGCATTTT
J: TRBJ2-1; V: TRBV7-9; size: .; D: .; CDR3: CASSLPVVSNEQFF; DNA: TGTGCCAGCAGCCTCCCCGTCGTATCGAATGAGCAGTTCTTC
J: TRBJ2-7; V: TRBV28; size: .; D: .; CDR3: CASFGSPYEQYF; DNA: TGTGCCAGCTTCGGGAGTCCCTACGAGCAGTACTTC
J: TRBJ2-3; V: TRBV28; size: .; D: .; CDR3: CASTPGTDTQYF; DNA: TGTGCCAGCACCCCCGGCACAGATACGCAGTATTTT
J: TRBJ2-7; V: TRBV7-9; size: .; D: TRBD2; CDR3: CASSLTGGGSYEQYF; DNA: TGTGCCAGCAGCTTAACGGGCGGGGGGTCCTACGAGCAGTACTTC
J: TRBJ2-4; V: TRBV5-1; size: .; D: .; CDR3: CASSFEGLNIQYF; DNA: TGCGCCAGCAGCTTCGAGGGACTGAACATTCAGTACTTC
J: TRBJ1-2; V: TRBV4-2; size: .; D: .; CDR3: CASSRGTTDGVSGYTF; DNA: TGTGCCAGCAGCCGGGGGACTACAGATGGGGTATCTGGCTACACCTTC
J: TRBJ2-3; V: TRBV11-1; size: .; D: .; CDR3: CASSFQRDTQYF; DNA: TGTGCCAGCAGCTTTCAGCGAGATACGCAGTATTTT
J: TRBJ2-1; V: TRBV6-6; size: .; D: .; CDR3: CASSTYYSYNEQFF; DNA: TGTGCCAGCAGCACCTACTACTCCTACAATGAGCAGTTCTTC
J: TRBJ1-1; V: TRBV5-6; size: .; D: .; CDR3: CASSLAGFTEAFF; DNA: TGTGCCAGCAGCTTGGCGGGGTTCACTGAAGCTTTCTTT
J: TRBJ2-5; V: TRBV30; size: .; D: TRBD2; CDR3: CAWSLGLGAETQYF; DNA: TGTGCCTGGAGTCTGGGACTAGGGGCAGAGACCCAGTACTTC
J: TRBJ2-5; V: TRBV11-2; size: .; D: TRBD1; CDR3: CASSPRDRQETQYF; DNA: TGTGCCAGCAGCCCCCGGGACAGACAAGAGACCCAGTACTTC
J: TRBJ2-5; V: TRBV7-9; size: .; D: TRBD1; CDR3: CASSLRGREETQYF; DNA: TGTGCCAGCAGCTTAAGGGGGCGCGAAGAGACCCAGTACTTC
J: TRBJ2-5; V: TRBV18; size: .; D: .; CDR3: CASSPYSQQETQYF; DNA: TGTGCCAGCTCACCCTATAGCCAGCAAGAGACCCAGTACTTC
J: TRBJ1-2; V: TRBV15; size: few; D: .; CDR3: CATNPQRGGYGYTF; DNA: TGTGCCACCAACCCTCAGAGGGGAGGCTATGGCTACACCTTC
J: TRBJ2-2; V: TRBV19; size: once; D: TRBD2; CDR3: CASSPPGAGVTGELFF; DNA: TGTGCCAGTAGTCCCCCCGGCGCGGGGGTAACCGGGGAGCTGTTTTTT
J: TRBJ2-5; V: TRBV5-1; size: few; D: .; CDR3: CASSLDSGPQETQYF; DNA: TGCGCCAGCAGCTTGGATAGCGGACCTCAAGAGACCCAGTACTTC
J: TRBJ2-3; V: TRBV30; size: .; D: TRBD1; CDR3: CAWAGQGTDTQYF; DNA: TGTGCCTGGGCCGGACAGGGTACAGATACGCAGTATTTT
J: TRBJ1-3; V: TRBV4-3; size: .; D: TRBD1; CDR3: CASSQDIGTGTNSGNTIYF; DNA: TGCGCCAGCAGCCAAGATATAGGGACAGGGACTAACTCTGGAAACACCATATATTTT
J: TRBJ2-1; V: TRBV18; size: .; D: .; CDR3: CASSPGTEQFF; DNA: TGTGCCAGCTCACCAGGGACTGAGCAGTTCTTC
J: TRBJ1-4; V: TRBV5-1; size: .; D: .; CDR3: CASSLEPSTNEKLFF; DNA: TGCGCCAGCAGCTTGGAACCATCAACTAATGAAAAACTGTTTTTT
J: TRBJ2-1; V: TRBV7-6; size: .; D: TRBD2; CDR3: CASSRSGGGGYNEQFF; DNA: TGTGCCAGCAGCCGTAGCGGGGGGGGAGGCTACAATGAGCAGTTCTTC
J: TRBJ1-3; V: TRBV9; size: .; D: .; CDR3: CASSVGGGDSGNTIYF; DNA: TGTGCCAGCAGCGTAGGAGGCGGTGACTCTGGAAACACCATATATTTT
J: TRBJ2-2; V: TRBV11-2; size: .; D: .; CDR3: CASSPPWWGNRTTGELFF; DNA: TGTGCCAGCAGCCCCCCGTGGTGGGGAAACCGGACCACCGGGGAGCTGTTTTTT
J: TRBJ2-1; V: TRBV5-1; size: .; D: .; CDR3: CASSLGSGAPEQFF; DNA: TGCGCCAGCAGCTTGGGGTCGGGAGCCCCAGAGCAGTTCTTC
J: TRBJ2-7; V: TRBV5-4; size: .; D: TRBD1; CDR3: CASSPTGTGSYEQYF; DNA: TGTGCCAGCAGCCCCACCGGGACAGGGTCCTACGAGCAGTACTTC
J: TRBJ2-1; V: TRBV9; size: .; D: TRBD2; CDR3: CASSLAGGREQFF; DNA: TGTGCCAGCAGCCTAGCGGGAGGGCGTGAGCAGTTCTTC
J: TRBJ2-1; V: TRBV5-4; size: .; D: TRBD2; CDR3: CASSLWTSGGAPNEQFF; DNA: TGTGCCAGCAGCTTATGGACTAGCGGGGGGGCCCCCAATGAGCAGTTCTTC
J: TRBJ2-1; V: TRBV7-2; size: .; D: TRBD2; CDR3: CASSISSGMRNEQFF; DNA: TGTGCCAGCAGCATCTCTAGCGGGATGAGGAATGAGCAGTTCTTC
J: TRBJ1-5; V: TRBV7-2; size: .; D: .; CDR3: CASSPGGLSQPQHF; DNA: TGTGCCAGCAGCCCCGGGGGTTTGAGTCAGCCCCAGCATTTT
J: TRBJ1-1; V: TRBV10-1; size: .; D: TRBD1; CDR3: CASSDPTGGNTEAFF; DNA: TGCGCCAGCAGTGACCCGACAGGGGGGAACACTGAAGCTTTCTTT
J: TRBJ1-2; V: TRBV6-5; size: .; D: TRBD1; CDR3: CASSSRGRGYGYTF; DNA: TGTGCCAGCAGTAGCAGGGGGCGCGGCTATGGCTACACCTTC
J: TRBJ2-2; V: TRBV5-1; size: .; D: .; CDR3: CASSLALGGELFF; DNA: TGCGCCAGCAGCTTGGCCCTCGGCGGGGAGCTGTTTTTT
J: TRBJ2-7; V: TRBV4-1; size: .; D: TRBD2; CDR3: CASSQGAGVGYEQYF; DNA: TGCGCCAGCAGCCAAGGGGCGGGGGTAGGATACGAGCAGTACTTC
J: TRBJ1-2; V: TRBV7-9; size: .; D: TRBD1; CDR3: CASSVTGDHGYTF; DNA: TGTGCCAGCAGCGTTACAGGGGACCATGGCTACACCTTC
J: TRBJ1-3; V: TRBV29-1; size: .; D: .; CDR3: CSVEGSAGNTIYF; DNA: TGCAGCGTTGAGGGGTCCGCTGGAAACACCATATATTTT
J: TRBJ2-7; V: TRBV11-3; size: .; D: TRBD1; CDR3: CASSGRGYEQYF; DNA: TGTGCCAGCAGCGGCAGGGGGTACGAGCAGTACTTC
J: TRBJ1-2; V: TRBV28; size: .; D: TRBD1; CDR3: CASRPWDRDFGGYTF; DNA: TGTGCCAGCAGGCCCTGGGACAGGGATTTTGGTGGCTACACCTTC
J: TRBJ1-6; V: TRBV7-8; size: .; D: .; CDR3: CASSLESTAPYNSPLHF; DNA: TGTGCCAGCAGCTTAGAGTCGACAGCCCCCTATAATTCACCCCTCCACTTT
J: TRBJ1-3; V: TRBV6-5; size: .; D: .; CDR3: CASSYGRIHSGNTIYF; DNA: TGTGCCAGCAGTTACGGACGGATCCACTCTGGAAACACCATATATTTT
J: TRBJ1-1; V: TRBV9; size: .; D: .; CDR3: CASSVEVKDTEAFF; DNA: TGTGCCAGCAGCGTAGAGGTTAAGGACACTGAAGCTTTCTTT
J: TRBJ2-5; V: TRBV7-7; size: .; D: .; CDR3: CASSLDQAWDTGPFEYF; DNA: TGTGCCAGCAGCCTAGATCAGGCATGGGACACCGGACCCTTTGAGTACTTC
J: TRBJ2-2; V: TRBV11-2; size: .; D: .; CDR3: CASSRTIDGELFF; DNA: TGTGCCAGCAGCCGCACTATTGACGGGGAGCTGTTTTTT
J: TRBJ1-4; V: TRBV7-9; size: .; D: TRBD1; CDR3: CASSPGQAPNEKLFF; DNA: TGTGCCAGCAGCCCGGGACAGGCTCCTAATGAAAAACTGTTTTTT
J: TRBJ2-7; V: TRBV6-1; size: .; D: TRBD1; CDR3: CASSGLGQGVYEQYF; DNA: TGTGCCAGCAGTGGGTTGGGACAGGGGGTCTACGAGCAGTACTTC
J: TRBJ1-5; V: TRBV7-7; size: .; D: TRBD1; CDR3: CASSSGQGGQPQHF; DNA: TGTGCCAGCAGCTCGGGACAGGGGGGCCAGCCCCAGCATTTT
J: TRBJ1-2; V: TRBV10-3; size: .; D: .; CDR3: CAISESSLNYGYTF; DNA: TGTGCCATCAGTGAGTCTTCCCTAAACTATGGCTACACCTTC
J: TRBJ1-4; V: TRBV4-1; size: .; D: .; CDR3: CASSQSAGSNEKLFF; DNA: TGCGCCAGCAGCCAATCAGCCGGCTCGAATGAAAAACTGTTTTTT
J: TRBJ2-2; V: TRBV5-1; size: once; D: TRBD1; CDR3: CASSLGAGGAGELFF; DNA: TGCGCCAGCAGCTTGGGGGCAGGGGGAGCCGGGGAGCTGTTTTTT
J: TRBJ2-6; V: TRBV7-4; size: .; D: .; CDR3: CASSWGSGPPSGANVLTF; DNA: TGTGCCAGCAGCTGGGGGTCAGGGCCCCCCTCTGGGGCCAACGTCCTGACTTTC
J: TRBJ1-6; V: TRBV28; size: .; D: .; CDR3: CASSSQGLTTVLNSPLHF; DNA: TGTGCCAGCAGTTCTCAAGGGCTCACGACGGTCCTTAATTCACCCCTCCACTTT
J: TRBJ1-5; V: TRBV18; size: .; D: TRBD1; CDR3: CASSPPGQGGGQPQHF; DNA: TGTGCCAGCTCACCACCCGGACAGGGAGGTGGCCAGCCCCAGCATTTT
J: TRBJ1-3; V: TRBV19; size: .; D: .; CDR3: CASMKTGFGNTIYF; DNA: TGTGCCAGTATGAAAACAGGGTTTGGAAACACCATATATTTT